Each of the 14 T cell receptor beta chains below was sequenced from the same sample in a study of blood T cell repertoires in COVID-19. Repertoires were generated with immunoSEQ multiplex PCR, while TCRdb's copy carries only in-frame clones and drops some. Of about 170,000 clones listed, over 75% are singletons. Sample: peripheral blood. These TCRs come from a man older than 75 with COVID-19, enrolled during active disease.

In the case of this clone: A much larger clone is a single base away; this may be a read error. V and J are TRBV25-1 and TRBJ1-2; no firm D call. Trimming left V 6 bases short and J 3 bases short, with 5 bases between. The CDR3 is 11 amino acids. Germline V gene data show CDR1 as MGHDK and CDR2 as SYGVNS. CDR3 loop: CASSGDYGYTF. DNA of the CDR3: TGTGCCAGCAGCGGGGACTATGGCTACACCTTC.

This CDR3 is CASGRQGIQYEQYF. The CDR3 nucleotides are TGTGCCAGCGGCCGACAGGGCATCCAATACGAGCAGTACTTC. This sequence joins TRBV3-1 (or the pseudogene TRBV3-2) and TRBJ2-7; 7 nucleotides match TRBD1. The V segment lost 8 bases and the J segment 4 bases; nucleotides outside the gene matches: 11. From germline, CDR1 is LGHDT and CDR2 YNNKEL (reference sequence). CDR3 length: 14 amino acids.

The chain is built from TRBV4-3 and TRBJ1-4; 7 bases align to TRBD1. J gave up 3 bases and V 3 bases, and 10 bases lay outside the gene matches. The V gene's germline CDR1 is LGHNA and CDR2 YSLEER. CDR3 length: 17 residues. The DNA for the CDR3 is TGCGCCAGCAGCCAGGGGCCGGAGGGGGCGGCTAATGAAAAACTGTTTTTT. Amino acids: CASSQGPEGAANEKLFF.

The V and J genes are TRBV5-6 and TRBJ1-1; the D gene is possibly TRBD1 (6 bases). Trimming took off 0 bases at V and 6 bases at J, with 9 bases between the two ends. CDR3 length: 13 amino acids. CDR1 is SGHDT and CDR2 is YYEEEE in the germline V gene. In DNA form, the CDR3 reads TGTGCCAGCAGCTTGGGACAGGTGTCTGAAGCTTTCTTT. It is translated as CASSLGQVSEAFF.

Here the CDR3 reads CASSFTGSGDTQYF. The CDR3 nucleotides are TGTGCCAGCAGCTTCACAGGGTCAGGGGATACGCAGTATTTT. The rearrangement joins TRBV7-9 to TRBJ2-3, with D tentatively TRBD1 (6 bases). Germline CDR1 and CDR2: SEHNR and FQNEAQ (reference sequence). V was shortened by 3 bases and J by 6 bases, with 13 bases between the two germline ends. The CDR3 covers 14 residues.

V usage is TRBV1 and J usage is TRBJ2-3; the table gives TRBD2 as D, unverified against the DNA. TRBV1 is reported as a pseudogene. CDR3 size: 20 residues. The CDR3 sequence: CTSSQRPGLAGGRATDTQYF. The CDR3 DNA follows: TGCACCAGCAGCCAGAGACCAGGACTAGCGGGGGGGCGGGCAACAGATACGCAGTATTTT.

With regard to this clone: In the same sample, other DNA sequences code for this CDR3. The CDR3 nucleotides read TGCGCCAGCAGCCAAACCGGGACAGGGAATGAAAAACTGTTTTTT. This sequence encodes CASSQTGTGNEKLFF. This chain uses TRBV4-1 with TRBJ1-4; 9 bases fit TRBD1. The V gene's germline CDR1 is MGHRA and CDR2 YSYEKL. The CDR3 is 15 amino acids. Unmatched junction bases numbered 3, after V lost 2 bases and J lost 5 bases.

This chain uses TRBV6-5 with TRBJ1-1, with unresolved D. V lost 5 bases, J lost 6 bases, and 13 bases lay in between. This CDR3 is 13 amino acids long. Germline-derived CDR1 and CDR2 are MNHEY and SVGAGI. The CDR3 bases are TGTGCCAGCAGTCGACGGACTCCACCTGAAGCTTTCTTT. Translation: CASSRRTPPEAFF.

The rearrangement uses TRBV7-2 and TRBJ2-2; the D gene is possibly TRBD1 (7 bases). V was cut by 2 bases and J by 5 bases, with 12 bases left in between. CDR1 SGHTA and CDR2 FQGNSA come from the germline V gene. There are 15 residues in the CDR3. The CDR3 loop is CASSLSQGGTGELFF. DNA of the CDR3: TGTGCCAGCAGCTTATCCCAGGGGGGAACCGGGGAGCTGTTTTTT.

This rearrangement joins TRBV7-2 to TRBJ1-5; no firm D call. V was trimmed by 4 bases and J by 1 base, leaving 11 bases between them. The CDR3 totals 15 residues. Germline V CDR1 and CDR2: SGHTA, FQGNSA. CDR3 protein: CASSSRFQSNQPQHF. The CDR3, as DNA: TGTGCCAGCAGCTCGAGGTTCCAAAGCAATCAGCCCCAGCATTTT.

This chain links TRBV12-3 or TRBV12-4 with TRBJ2-2; D is undetermined. V lost 4 bases and J lost 2, with 5 bases in between. The CDR3 consists of 13 residues. The CDR3, as DNA: TGTGCCAGCAGTTCCGTAAACACCGGGGAGCTGTTTTTT. Translating it yields CASSSVNTGELFF.

The CDR3 DNA reads TGTGCCAGCAGGGGACAGGGGGCCGGCACCGGGGAGCTGTTTTTT. Protein product: CASRGQGAGTGELFF. The V gene is TRBV14, the J gene TRBJ2-2, with 12 nucleotides matching TRBD1. The CDR3 has 15 residues. V shed 6 bases, J shed 4 bases, and the junction held 3 bases outside the gene matches. CDR1 is SGHDN and CDR2 is FVKESK in the germline V gene.

By frequency in the sample, this clone is medium-sized. This rearrangement joins TRBV16 to TRBJ1-3; perhaps TRBD1 as D (6 bases). Trimming took 4 bases from V and 0 from J, leaving 13 bases between them. The CDR3 is made up of 16 amino acids. Per germline, CDR1 KGHSY and CDR2 FQNENV. The CDR3 region has the DNA TGTGCCAGCAGCCCCAGGAGACAGGTCTCTGGAAACACCATATATTTT. Translation gives CASSPRRQVSGNTIYF.

This sequence joins TRBV7-3 and TRBJ2-2, with 10 bases aligning to TRBD2. This CDR3 has 18 amino acids. Germline CDR1 reads SGHTA; CDR2 reads FQGTGA. The V and J ends lost 1 base and 1 base, in that order; junction bases with no gene match: 6. The CDR3 sequence is CASSLSLAGALNTGELFF. The DNA of the CDR3 is TGTGCCAGCAGCTTAAGTCTAGCGGGGGCCTTGAACACCGGGGAGCTGTTTTTT.